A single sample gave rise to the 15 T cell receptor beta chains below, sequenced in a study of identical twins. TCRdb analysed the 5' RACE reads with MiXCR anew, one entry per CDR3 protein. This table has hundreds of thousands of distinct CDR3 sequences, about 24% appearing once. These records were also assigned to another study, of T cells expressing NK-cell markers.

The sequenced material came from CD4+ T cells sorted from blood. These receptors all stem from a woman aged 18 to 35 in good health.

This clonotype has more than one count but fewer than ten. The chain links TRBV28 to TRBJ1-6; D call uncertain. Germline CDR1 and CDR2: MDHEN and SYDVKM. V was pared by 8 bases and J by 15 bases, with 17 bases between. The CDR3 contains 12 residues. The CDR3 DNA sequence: TGTGCCAGCCGGACGTTTTTCACGGTCCTCCACTTT. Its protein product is CASRTFFTVLHF.

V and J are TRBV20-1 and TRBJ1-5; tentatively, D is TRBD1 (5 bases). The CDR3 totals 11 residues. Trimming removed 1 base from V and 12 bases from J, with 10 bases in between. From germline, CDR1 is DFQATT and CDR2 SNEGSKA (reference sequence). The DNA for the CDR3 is TGCAGTGCTAGAGCGGGGGAGCGCCAGCATTTT. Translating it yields CSARAGERQHF.

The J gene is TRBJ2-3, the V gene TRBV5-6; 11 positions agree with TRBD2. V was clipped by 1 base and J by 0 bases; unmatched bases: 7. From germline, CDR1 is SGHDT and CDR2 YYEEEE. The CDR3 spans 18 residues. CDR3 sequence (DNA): TGTGCCAGCAGCTTGCGTAGCGGGGGGGCCCGAAGCACAGATACGCAGTATTTT. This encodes CASSLRSGGARSTDTQYF. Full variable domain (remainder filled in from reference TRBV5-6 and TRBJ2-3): DAGVTQSPTHLIKTRGQQVTLRCSPKSGHDTVSWYQQALGQGPQFIFQYYEEEERQRGNFPDRFSGHQFPNYSSELNVNALLLGDSALYLCASSLRSGGARSTDTQYFGPGTRLTVL.

The CDR3 region is CASSRGLAGGNYNEQFF. As DNA, the CDR3 is TGTGCCAGCAGCCGTGGACTAGCGGGGGGGAACTACAATGAGCAGTTCTTC. The chain couples TRBV7-9 to TRBJ2-1; 15 nucleotides align to TRBD2. V was pared by 5 bases and J by 3 bases, with 5 bases of the junction left unmatched. Germline V lookup: CDR1 SEHNR, CDR2 FQNEAQ (reference sequence). This CDR3 spans 17 amino acids.

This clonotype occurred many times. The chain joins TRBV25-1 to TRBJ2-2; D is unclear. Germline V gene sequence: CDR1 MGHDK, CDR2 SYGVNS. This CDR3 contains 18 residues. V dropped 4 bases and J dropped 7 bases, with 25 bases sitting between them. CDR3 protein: CASSVEPRKKGFDGELFF. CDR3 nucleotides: TGTGCCAGCAGTGTCGAGCCAAGGAAGAAAGGGTTTGACGGGGAGCTGTTTTTT.

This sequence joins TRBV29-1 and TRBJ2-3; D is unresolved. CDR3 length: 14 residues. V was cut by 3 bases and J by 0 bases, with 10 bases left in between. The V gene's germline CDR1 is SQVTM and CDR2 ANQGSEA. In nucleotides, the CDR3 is TGCAGCGTTGACACAGCTACTAGCACAGATACGCAGTATTTT. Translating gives CSVDTATSTDTQYF.

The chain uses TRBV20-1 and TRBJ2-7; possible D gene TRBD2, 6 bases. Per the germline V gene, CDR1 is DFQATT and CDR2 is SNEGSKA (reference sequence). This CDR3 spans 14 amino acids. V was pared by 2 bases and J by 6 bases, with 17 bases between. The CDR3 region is CSARPPGGRGEQYF. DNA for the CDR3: TGCAGTGCTAGACCCCCCGGAGGGAGAGGCGAGCAGTACTTC.

The CDR3 here is CASSEAASGVIQQYF. In nucleotides, the CDR3 is TGTGCCAGCAGTGAGGCGGCTAGCGGGGTCATCCAGCAGTACTTC. The chain links TRBV2 to TRBJ2-7, with 9 bases fitting TRBD2. J lost 8 bases, V lost 3 bases, and 11 bases had no gene match. The CDR3 length is 15 residues. The germline CDR1 and CDR2 sequences are SNHLY and FYNNEI.

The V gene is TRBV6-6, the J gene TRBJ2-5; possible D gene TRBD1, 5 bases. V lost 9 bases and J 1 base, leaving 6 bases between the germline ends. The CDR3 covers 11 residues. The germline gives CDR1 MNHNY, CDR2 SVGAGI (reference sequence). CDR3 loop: CASGAQETQYF. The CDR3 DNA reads TGTGCCAGTGGGGCCCAAGAGACCCAGTACTTC.

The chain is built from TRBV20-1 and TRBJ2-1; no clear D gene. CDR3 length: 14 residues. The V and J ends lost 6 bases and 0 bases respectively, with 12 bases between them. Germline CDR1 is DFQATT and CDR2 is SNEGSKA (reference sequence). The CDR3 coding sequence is TGCAGTGCGGAGCACCTGAGCTCCTACAATGAGCAGTTCTTC. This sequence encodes CSAEHLSSYNEQFF.

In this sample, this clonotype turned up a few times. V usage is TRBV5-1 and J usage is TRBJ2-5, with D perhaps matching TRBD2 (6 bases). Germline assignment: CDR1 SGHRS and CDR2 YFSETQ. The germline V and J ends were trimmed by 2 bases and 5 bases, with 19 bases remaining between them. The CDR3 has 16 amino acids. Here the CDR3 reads CASSFGLGGSPETQYF. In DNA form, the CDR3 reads TGCGCCAGCAGCTTTGGATTGGGGGGATCCCCGGAGACCCAGTACTTC.

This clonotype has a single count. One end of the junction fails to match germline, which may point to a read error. CDR3 residues: CARSPGPGQALHF. In DNA form, the CDR3 reads TGTGCCAGGAGCCCGGGGCCAGGACAGGCCCTCCACTTT. V gene TRBV4-2 combines with J gene TRBJ1-6, with 7 bases fitting TRBD1. CDR3 length equals 13 residues. Per the germline V gene, CDR1 is LGHNA and CDR2 is YNFKEQ.

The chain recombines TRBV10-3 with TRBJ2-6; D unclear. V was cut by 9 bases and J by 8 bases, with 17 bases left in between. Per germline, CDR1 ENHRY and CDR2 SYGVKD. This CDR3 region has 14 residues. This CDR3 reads CAIHSAPAPNVLTF. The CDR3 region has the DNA TGTGCCATTCACAGCGCCCCGGCCCCCAACGTCCTGACTTTC.

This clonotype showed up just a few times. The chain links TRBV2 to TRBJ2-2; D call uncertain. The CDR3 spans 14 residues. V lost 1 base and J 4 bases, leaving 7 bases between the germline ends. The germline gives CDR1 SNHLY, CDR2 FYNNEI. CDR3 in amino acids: CASSEERSTGELFF. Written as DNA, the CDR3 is TGTGCCAGCAGTGAAGAGAGGAGCACCGGGGAGCTGTTTTTT.

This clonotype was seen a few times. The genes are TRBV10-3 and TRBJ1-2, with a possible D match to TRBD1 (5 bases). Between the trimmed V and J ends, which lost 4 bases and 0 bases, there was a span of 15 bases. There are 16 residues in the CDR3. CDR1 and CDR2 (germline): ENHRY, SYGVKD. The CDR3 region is CAISGGLGEANYGYTF. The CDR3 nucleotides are TGTGCCATCAGTGGGGGTCTGGGGGAAGCTAACTATGGCTACACCTTC.